This passage covers 29 T cell receptor beta chains from one sample sequenced in a study of T cell responses to AZD1222 COVID-19 vaccine. Using immunoSEQ multiplex PCR, the repertoire was profiled, and TCRdb retains in-frame clones only, with some absent. The sample holds about 160,000 clones, 88% seen once. The source material was peripheral blood, sampled 28 days after the second AZD1222 dose. Every receptor here comes from an adult who received the AZD1222 COVID-19 vaccine.

The chain carries TRBV2 and TRBJ1-3; D uncertain. The CDR3 runs to 17 residues. V shed 6 bases and J shed 0 bases, with 18 bases lying between them. Germline V gene sequence: CDR1 SNHLY, CDR2 FYNNEI. CDR3 DNA sequence: TGTGCCAGCAGACCTGAGGAACTCGATTCCTCTGGAAACACCATATATTTT. Encoded protein: CASRPEELDSSGNTIYF.

The chain carries TRBV5-1 and TRBJ2-1; D not certain. The V gene's germline CDR1 is SGHRS and CDR2 YFSETQ. CDR3 length equals 12 residues. The V gene lost 3 bases and the J gene lost 5 bases, with 6 bases spanning the gap. CDR3 DNA sequence: TGCGCCAGCAGCTCTACCAACAATGAGCAGTTCTTC. Its protein is CASSSTNNEQFF.

V and J are TRBV11-2 and TRBJ1-6; D gene uncertain. V dropped 3 bases and J dropped 1 base, with 10 bases sitting between them. The germline V gene encodes CDR1 SGHAT and CDR2 FQNNGV. The CDR3 contains 16 residues. The CDR3 nucleotides are TGTGCCAGCAGCTTGATGCTGCTTTCCTATAATTCACCCCTCCACTTT. Protein product: CASSLMLLSYNSPLHF.

This sequence joins TRBV7-9 and TRBJ2-1; 10 nucleotides agree with TRBD2. CDR1 and CDR2 (germline): SEHNR, FQNEAQ (reference sequence). This CDR3 is built from 14 residues. With V trimmed by 6 bases and J by 4 bases, 3 bases remained unmatched. This CDR3 is CASRLAGTYNEQFF. The DNA for the CDR3 is TGTGCCAGCAGACTAGCGGGGACTTACAATGAGCAGTTCTTC.

This clone was counted between two and nine times. V usage is TRBV2 and J usage is TRBJ2-7; D might be TRBD1 or TRBD2, each matching 5 bases. Germline V gene sequence: CDR1 SNHLY, CDR2 FYNNEI. The CDR3 spans 13 residues. V shed 5 bases and J shed 3 bases, with 11 bases lying between them. CDR3 protein: CASSQGENYEQYF. The CDR3, as DNA: TGTGCCAGCAGTCAAGGGGAGAACTACGAGCAGTACTTC.

The chain recombines TRBV11-2 with TRBJ2-7; weak D call: TRBD1 (6 bases). The CDR3 length is 15 residues. With 4 bases removed from V and 5 bases from J, the gap between germline ends came to 18 bases. Germline CDR1 reads SGHAT; CDR2 reads FQNNGV. Here the CDR3 DNA reads TGTGCCAGCAGCTCCAGGGGTACAGGGACCCACGAGCAGTACTTC. Its translation: CASSSRGTGTHEQYF.

This clone is a singleton in its sample. The rearrangement joins TRBV6-1 to TRBJ2-1; 11 bases match TRBD2. V shed 3 bases and J 4 bases; nucleotides not matched to a gene: 5. This CDR3 contains 16 residues. Germline values: CDR1 MNHNS, CDR2 SASEGT. The CDR3 here is CASSEGRLAGYNEQFF. CDR3 in DNA: TGTGCCAGCAGTGAGGGGAGACTAGCGGGGTACAATGAGCAGTTCTTC.

The chain combines TRBV5-1 with TRBJ2-2, with 8 positions matching TRBD1. The CDR3 runs to 15 residues. The J segment lost 3 bases and the V segment lost 4 bases, leaving 5 bases of the junction unmatched. Germline V gene sequence: CDR1 SGHRS, CDR2 YFSETQ. CDR3 sequence (DNA): TGCGCCAGCAGCCGGGGACAGGTGGACACCGGGGAGCTGTTTTTT. Protein product: CASSRGQVDTGELFF.

This chain uses TRBV4-1 with TRBJ2-7; 12 bases map to TRBD1. The J segment lost 5 bases and the V segment lost 0 bases, leaving 8 bases of the junction unmatched. The CDR3 has 17 amino acids. Germline CDR1 is MGHRA and CDR2 is YSYEKL. The CDR3 nucleotides read TGCGCCAGCAGCCAAGAATTTCGGGACAGGGGGCTCGACGAGCAGTACTTC. Its translation: CASSQEFRDRGLDEQYF.

This clone turned up a few times. This chain links TRBV6-5 with TRBJ2-6; D ambiguous. The CDR3 extends over 15 amino acids. V shed 0 bases and J shed 13 bases, with 16 bases lying between them. Germline CDR1 is MNHEY and CDR2 is SVGAGI. The CDR3 DNA sequence: TGTGCCAGCAGTTACTCGAGTTCCGGATCCGAGGTCCTGACTTTC. Translation: CASSYSSSGSEVLTF.

This rearrangement joins TRBV5-3 to TRBJ2-4; TRBD1 aligns across 9 bases. TRBV5-3 qualifies as an ORF whose function is uncertain. This CDR3 comprises 18 residues. J was trimmed by 2 bases and V by 9 bases; bases with no gene match: 18. CDR3 DNA: TGTGCCACAACCCCCCCCCACGACAGGGGGGAATCCAAAAACATTCAGTACTTC. Protein product: CATTPPHDRGESKNIQYF.

The chain links TRBV6-5 to TRBJ2-7; TRBD1 agrees at 9 bases. CDR1 MNHEY and CDR2 SVGAGI come from the germline V gene. CDR3 length equals 14 residues. After removal of 6 bases from V and 9 bases from J, the junction contained 12 bases not matched to a gene. In DNA, the CDR3 is TGTGCCAGCAGGCAGGACAGGGGACGAGGGGGGCAGTACTTC. It specifies CASRQDRGRGGQYF.

The chain links TRBV30 to TRBJ2-5; the D gene is possibly TRBD2 (6 bases). V dropped 0 bases and J dropped 5 bases, with 19 bases sitting between them. Per the germline V gene, CDR1 is GTSNPN and CDR2 is SVGIG (reference sequence). The CDR3 has 16 amino acids. CDR3 nucleotide sequence: TGTGCCTGGAGTGTACCGGCGGGGCAGTCGATGGAGACCCAGTACTTC. It yields the protein CAWSVPAGQSMETQYF.

The rearrangement joins TRBV12-3 or TRBV12-4 to TRBJ1-6, with D perhaps matching TRBD1 (5 bases). Between the trimmed V and J ends, which lost 6 bases and 10 bases, there was a span of 10 bases. This CDR3 is built from 12 residues. The CDR3: CASSEGLSPLHF. CDR3 coding DNA: TGTGCCAGCAGCGAGGGGTTATCACCCCTCCACTTT.

The chain employs TRBV7-2 and TRBJ2-1; no clear D gene. The CDR3 extends over 16 amino acids. Germline V CDR1 and CDR2: SGHTA, FQGNSA. Between the trimmed V and J ends, which lost 2 bases and 3 bases, there was a span of 14 bases. Here the CDR3 DNA reads TGTGCCAGCAGCTTATCCTCCGCGGTAGACTACAATGAGCAGTTCTTC. This sequence encodes CASSLSSAVDYNEQFF.

The V and J genes are TRBV19 and TRBJ2-2, with D possibly being TRBD1 (6 bases). CDR1 LNHDA and CDR2 SQIVND come from the germline V gene (reference sequence). Trimming shortened V by 6 bases and J by 2 bases, and 19 bases separated the two germline ends. The CDR3 contains 17 residues. The CDR3 region is CASSQGRVGYNTGELFF. Written as DNA, the CDR3 is TGTGCCAGTAGCCAGGGGCGGGTTGGTTATAACACCGGGGAGCTGTTTTTT.

This chain links TRBV7-2 with TRBJ1-5; D is uncertain. Germline CDR1 is SGHTA and CDR2 is FQGNSA. CDR3 length equals 14 residues. Deletions cut 2 bases from V and 7 bases from J, with 12 bases between. DNA for the CDR3: TGTGCCAGCAGCTTATTAGCGCTTCGGCAGCCCCAGCATTTT. Its protein is CASSLLALRQPQHF.

Comments on this clone: The sample carries other DNA sequences with the same CDR3. The chain combines TRBV5-1 with TRBJ1-4; D possibly corresponds to TRBD1 (6 bases). CDR1 and CDR2 from the germline V gene are SGHRS and YFSETQ. The CDR3 has 14 amino acids. V lost 2 bases, J lost 4 bases, and 9 bases lay in between. DNA of the CDR3: TGCGCCAGCAGCTTAGGACAGAGTAATGAAAAACTGTTTTTT. Translating it yields CASSLGQSNEKLFF.

The CDR3 loop reads CAWSVRGDSGNTIYF. For the CDR3, the DNA is TGTGCCTGGAGTGTACGGGGGGACTCTGGAAACACCATATATTTT. V usage is TRBV30 and J usage is TRBJ1-3; a possible D gene is TRBD1 (5 bases). V was clipped by 0 bases and J by 0 bases, with 9 bases between them. In germline, CDR1 is GTSNPN, CDR2 SVGIG (reference sequence). CDR3 length: 15 amino acids.

The gene calls are TRBV5-1 and TRBJ1-1; no clear D. Germline CDR1 is SGHRS and CDR2 is YFSETQ. V was trimmed by 5 bases and J by 4 bases, leaving 9 bases between them. This CDR3 spans 12 amino acids. The CDR3 bases are TGCGCCAGCAGGGAAACGGGCACTGAAGCTTTCTTT. It translates to CASRETGTEAFF.

V is TRBV9 and J is TRBJ1-1; possibly TRBD1 for D (6 bases). The CDR3 is made up of 13 amino acids. Germline loops: CDR1 SGDLS, CDR2 YYNGEE. The germline V and J ends were trimmed by 0 bases and 7 bases, with 10 bases remaining between them. The CDR3 loop reads CASSVVGGFEAFF. CDR3 nucleotide sequence: TGTGCCAGCAGCGTAGTGGGGGGCTTTGAAGCTTTCTTT.

This sequence joins TRBV6-5 and TRBJ1-1; D gene uncertain. This CDR3 is 14 amino acids long. The V end lost 0 bases, the J end lost 1 base, and 6 bases lay between the germline ends. Germline V lookup: CDR1 MNHEY, CDR2 SVGAGI. The CDR3 region is CASSYSRQNTEAFF. CDR3 DNA sequence: TGTGCCAGCAGTTACTCCCGACAGAACACTGAAGCTTTCTTT.

The J gene is TRBJ2-1, the V gene TRBV19, with 9 bases identical to TRBD2. The germline gives CDR1 LNHDA, CDR2 SQIVND (reference sequence). The V gene end was trimmed by 2 bases and the J gene end by 4 bases; junction bases not matched to a gene: 3. This CDR3 contains 15 residues. The CDR3 DNA reads as TGTGCCAGTAGTATAAGAGCGGGGGGTTACAATGAGCAGTTCTTC. Amino acid sequence: CASSIRAGGYNEQFF.

The chain links TRBV20-1 to TRBJ1-2, with unresolved D. The CDR3 contains 11 residues. Trimming pared 4 bases from V and 4 bases from J, leaving 7 bases between. Germline values: CDR1 DFQATT, CDR2 SNEGSKA (reference sequence). The chain's CDR3 is CSAKRLYGYTF. CDR3 bases: TGCAGTGCTAAGCGGCTCTATGGCTACACCTTC.

CDR3 sequence reads: CASSQDRATYTQYF. In DNA form, the CDR3 reads TGCGCCAGCAGCCAAGATAGGGCAACCTATACGCAGTATTTT. The chain carries TRBV4-3 and TRBJ2-3; D not resolved. CDR1 is LGHNA and CDR2 is YSLEER in the germline V gene. This CDR3 has 14 residues. V gave up 0 bases and J gave up 7 bases, with 11 bases separating them.

The V gene is TRBV7-9, the J gene TRBJ1-1; D remains unclear. The CDR3 is 16 amino acids. V was clipped by 1 base and J by 1 base, with 13 bases between them. The V gene's germline CDR1 is SEHNR and CDR2 FQNEAQ (reference sequence). The CDR3 sequence: CASSLVGRPKNTEAFF. In DNA, the CDR3 is TGTGCCAGCAGCTTAGTAGGACGGCCTAAGAACACTGAAGCTTTCTTT.

The chain employs TRBV6-6 and TRBJ1-6, with TRBD1 identical over 8 bases. Trimming cost V 6 bases and J 7 bases; bases outside gene matches: 8. Germline-derived CDR1 and CDR2 are MNHNY and SVGAGI (reference sequence). The CDR3 consists of 15 residues. CDR3 sequence: CASRPPTGENSPLHF. The CDR3 nucleotides are TGTGCCAGCAGGCCTCCGACAGGGGAGAATTCACCCCTCCACTTT.

The chain joins TRBV7-2 to TRBJ1-1; D is uncertain. The germline V and J ends were trimmed by 3 bases and 1 base, with 6 bases remaining between them. Germline V gene lookup returns CDR1 SGHTA and CDR2 FQGNSA. This CDR3 has 13 residues. CDR3 bases: TGTGCCAGCAGCTTCTGGAGGAACACTGAAGCTTTCTTT. This sequence encodes CASSFWRNTEAFF.

This chain joins TRBV13 and TRBJ1-1; D gene ambiguous. The germline V and J ends were trimmed by 5 bases and 4 bases, with 11 bases remaining between them. Germline CDR1 and CDR2: PRHDT and FYEKMQ (reference sequence). CDR3 length: 13 residues. CDR3 coding DNA: TGTGCCAGCAGCCCTCCGCTCGTCACTGAAGCTTTCTTT. This codes for CASSPPLVTEAFF.